A single sample gave rise to the 21 T cell receptor beta chains below, sequenced in a study of control samples from healthy donors and cancer patients. Libraries were prepared by immunoSEQ multiplex PCR; TCRdb keeps only in-frame clonotypes and omits some of them. The data hold some 54,000 clones, with roughly 96% observed a single time. Sequenced: blood. The origin of the receptors is a young woman in good health.

The rearrangement links TRBV4-1 to TRBJ2-5; tentatively, D is TRBD1 (6 bases). Trimming took off 5 bases at V and 0 bases at J, with 16 bases between the two ends. This CDR3 spans 16 amino acids. Germline V gene lookup returns CDR1 MGHRA and CDR2 YSYEKL. The DNA for the CDR3 is TGCGCCAGCAGCTGGGCGGAGAGGGGGTACCAAGAGACCCAGTACTTC. Translated, it gives CASSWAERGYQETQYF.

The chain is built from TRBV28 and TRBJ2-7; no reliable D call. The CDR3 covers 14 residues. With 6 bases removed from V and 5 bases from J, the gap between germline ends came to 17 bases. Germline V lookup: CDR1 MDHEN, CDR2 SYDVKM. The CDR3 protein is CASSETDVRDEQYF. CDR3 coding DNA: TGTGCCAGCAGCGAGACGGACGTTCGGGACGAGCAGTACTTC.

The rearrangement joins TRBV6-5 to TRBJ2-7, with 9 nucleotides matching TRBD2. V dropped 3 bases and J dropped 7; count of bases not matched to a gene: 10. The germline V gene has CDR1 MNHEY and CDR2 SVGAGI. The CDR3 has 15 amino acids. The CDR3 loop reads CASSYSASGIPEQYF. DNA for the CDR3: TGTGCCAGCAGTTATTCGGCTAGCGGGATCCCTGAGCAGTACTTC.

This clone has only one observation. In DNA form, the CDR3 reads TGTGCCAGCAGCTTAACGGCGGCATACGAGCAGTACTTC. Translating gives CASSLTAAYEQYF. The rearrangement links TRBV7-3 to TRBJ2-7; D gene ambiguous. The CDR3 extends over 13 amino acids. The germline V gene encodes CDR1 SGHTA and CDR2 FQGTGA. Trimming removed 0 bases from V and 4 bases from J, with 7 bases in between. Combining the CDR3 with reference TRBV7-3 and TRBJ2-7 gives the whole variable domain GAGVSQTPSNKVTEKGKYVELRCDPISGHTALYWYRQSLGQGPEFLIYFQGTGAADDSGLPNDRFFAVRPEGSVSTLKIQRTERGDSAVYLCASSLTAAYEQYFGPGTRLTVT.

The gene calls are TRBV7-9 and TRBJ2-2; D may be TRBD1 or TRBD2 (6 bases each). The V end was cut by 5 bases, the J end by 6 bases, with 19 bases between. CDR1 is SEHNR and CDR2 is FQNEAQ in the germline V gene (reference sequence). There are 16 residues in the CDR3. CDR3 bases: TGTGCCAGCAGCGCAGACCCCCTAGGGGGGTCCGGGGAGCTGTTTTTT. Amino acid sequence: CASSADPLGGSGELFF.

V is TRBV28 and J is TRBJ2-7; D remains unclear. In germline, CDR1 is MDHEN, CDR2 SYDVKM. Trimming removed 5 bases at V and 0 bases at J, with 8 bases between. This CDR3 spans 13 amino acids. CDR3 bases: TGTGCCAGCAGTCTTACCAGCTCCTACGAGCAGTACTTC. It yields the protein CASSLTSSYEQYF.

The chain couples TRBV14 to TRBJ2-1; no reliable D call. V was shortened by 2 bases and J by 15 bases, with 14 bases between the two germline ends. Germline CDR1 reads SGHDN; CDR2 reads FVKESK. The CDR3 covers 12 residues. The CDR3 DNA reads TGTGCCAGCAGCCAAAGTGTCTACGCTCCGTTCTTC. Residues: CASSQSVYAPFF.

V usage is TRBV6-6 and J usage is TRBJ1-3; D call uncertain. V lost 5 bases, J lost 0 bases, and 14 bases lay in between. The CDR3 is made up of 16 amino acids. Germline V gives CDR1 MNHNY, CDR2 SVGAGI (reference sequence). CDR3 DNA: TGTGCCAGCAGTCAGGACCAGACTGTCTCTGGAAACACCATATATTTT. Its protein is CASSQDQTVSGNTIYF.

The chain couples TRBV10-2 to TRBJ2-1; weak D call: TRBD2 (6 bases). The CDR3 is 13 amino acids. CDR1 and CDR2 from the germline V gene are WSHSY and SAAADI. Trimming pared 4 bases from V and 3 bases from J, leaving 7 bases between. CDR3 in DNA: TGCGCCAGCAGTGGCGGGGACTACAATGAGCAGTTCTTC. It codes for CASSGGDYNEQFF.

V is TRBV6-5 and J is TRBJ1-3, with TRBD1 as a possible D gene (5 bases). The length of the CDR3 is 16 residues. Trimming pared 4 bases from V and 2 bases from J, leaving 15 bases between. Germline assignment: CDR1 MNHEY and CDR2 SVGAGI. The CDR3 loop is CASSSRTNPPGNTIYF. The CDR3 coding sequence is TGTGCCAGCAGTTCCCGGACAAATCCTCCTGGAAACACCATATATTTT.

J is TRBJ2-7 and V is TRBV14; 9 nucleotides agree with TRBD1. Germline CDR1 is SGHDN and CDR2 is FVKESK. Trimming cost V 2 bases and J 5 bases; bases outside gene matches: 4. The CDR3 spans 14 residues. The CDR3 region has the DNA TGTGCCAGCAGCCAACACAGGGGGCTACACGAGCAGTACTTC. Encoded protein: CASSQHRGLHEQYF.

The chain carries TRBV5-1 and TRBJ2-5; TRBD1 might be the D (5 bases). This CDR3 has 13 residues. Germline V gene lookup returns CDR1 SGHRS and CDR2 YFSETQ. V gave up 5 bases and J gave up 2 bases, with 10 bases separating them. This chain's CDR3 is CASRPQGQETQYF. The CDR3 DNA reads as TGCGCCAGCAGGCCCCAGGGACAAGAGACCCAGTACTTC.

V is TRBV12-5 and J is TRBJ2-6, with 7 bases identical to TRBD1. Per the germline V gene, CDR1 is LGHNT and CDR2 is FRNRAP. With V trimmed by 6 bases and J by 4 bases, 12 bases remained unmatched. This CDR3 spans 17 amino acids. The CDR3 DNA reads TGTGCTAGTGGCCCCACACCCGGACAGGCGGGGGCCAACGTCCTGACTTTC. Translation: CASGPTPGQAGANVLTF.

J is TRBJ2-1 and V is TRBV5-1; 7 bases agree with TRBD1. This CDR3 region has 15 residues. CDR1 and CDR2 (germline): SGHRS, YFSETQ. The J segment lost 0 bases and the V segment lost 4 bases, leaving 4 bases of the junction unmatched. In DNA form, the CDR3 reads TGCGCCAGCAGCCCAGGGGGTCCCTCCTACAATGAGCAGTTCTTC. Translating gives CASSPGGPSYNEQFF. The full variable domain, in which reference TRBV5-1 and TRBJ2-1 provide the parts outside the CDR3, is KAGVTQTPRYLIKTRGQQVTLSCSPISGHRSVSWYQQTPGQGLQFLFEYFSETQRNKGNFPGRFSGRQFSNSRSEMNVSTLELGDSALYLCASSPGGPSYNEQFFGPGTRLTVL.

The chain recombines TRBV3-1 (or the pseudogene TRBV3-2) with TRBJ1-4; D ambiguous. The CDR3 is made up of 16 amino acids. Germline CDR1 LGHDT, CDR2 YNNKEL (reference sequence). The germline V and J ends were trimmed by 0 bases and 0 bases, with 8 bases remaining between them. The CDR3 nucleotides read TGTGCCAGCAGCCAAGATGCGGTTACAACTAATGAAAAACTGTTTTTT. Protein product: CASSQDAVTTNEKLFF.

The genes are TRBV5-4 and TRBJ2-7; 11 bases fit TRBD2. The CDR3 has 16 residues. Trimming cost V 0 bases and J 5 bases; bases outside gene matches: 7. Germline lookup yields CDR1 SGHNT and CDR2 YYREEE (reference sequence). The CDR3 protein is CASSLVQLAGENEQYF. CDR3 nucleotide sequence: TGTGCCAGCAGCTTGGTGCAACTAGCGGGAGAGAACGAGCAGTACTTC.

This clone was seen only once. This chain connects TRBV6-5 to TRBJ2-1; perhaps TRBD1 as D (5 bases). Trimming stripped 5 bases from V and 6 bases from J, with 8 bases between. The CDR3 is 12 residues long. The germline CDR1 and CDR2 sequences are MNHEY and SVGAGI. Written as DNA, the CDR3 is TGTGCCAGCAGTCCAGGGCCCAATGAGCAGTTCTTC. It encodes CASSPGPNEQFF.

The rearrangement joins TRBV7-9 to TRBJ1-5; 11 bases are shared with TRBD1. CDR3 length: 17 residues. V lost 3 bases to trimming and J lost 7 bases; unmatched junction nucleotides: 11. CDR1 and CDR2 (germline): SEHNR, FQNEAQ (reference sequence). In DNA form, the CDR3 reads TGTGCCAGCAGCTTGGGACAGGGGACAGGGGGAAGCCAGCCCCAGCATTTT. Amino acids: CASSLGQGTGGSQPQHF.

The chain recombines TRBV28 with TRBJ1-5; tentative D call: TRBD1 (6 bases). V lost 2 bases and J 6 bases, leaving 11 bases between the germline ends. Germline V gene sequence: CDR1 MDHEN, CDR2 SYDVKM. The CDR3 loop spans 14 amino acids. The CDR3 is CASSLEGGGQPQHF. The DNA of the CDR3 is TGTGCCAGCAGTTTAGAGGGGGGAGGTCAGCCCCAGCATTTT.

This rearrangement joins TRBV24-1 to TRBJ2-3; D unresolved. The CDR3 is 14 residues long. Per the germline V gene, CDR1 is KGHDR and CDR2 is SFDVKD. Trimming removed 4 bases from V and 2 bases from J, with 9 bases in between. The CDR3 coding sequence is TGTGCCACCAGTGACTACGGTTACACAGATACGCAGTATTTT. Amino acid sequence: CATSDYGYTDTQYF.

The V call is TRBV12-3 or TRBV12-4, the J call TRBJ1-2, with TRBD1 matching over 8 bases. The J segment lost 8 bases and the V segment lost 6 bases, leaving 5 bases of the junction unmatched. The CDR3 runs to 12 residues. Written as DNA, the CDR3 is TGTGCCAGCAGAACCGGGACAGGAGGCTACACCTTC. Residues: CASRTGTGGYTF.